The 9 T cell receptor beta chains below come from one sample, sequenced in a study of human T cells and chemical hapten exposure. Regarding time point: healthy volunteer bleed at 2 weeks. Extraction yielded total RNA from whole blood (unfractionated). TCRdb itself ran the RACE reads through MiXCR, one entry per CDR3 protein. Of roughly 120,000 distinct CDR3 sequences in the sample, around 8.3% were seen once. The sample comprised whole blood. These receptors came from a male donor in good health. Some clones in this sample may be carry-over from other donors' samples.

The gene calls are TRBV6-2 or TRBV6-3 and TRBJ1-5, with 7 nucleotides matching TRBD1. This CDR3 contains 17 residues. Trimming took 2 bases from V and 4 from J; bases not matched to a gene: 11. Germline V lookup: CDR1 MNHEY, CDR2 SVGEGT. The CDR3 spells CASSYVSRDRLNQPQHF. CDR3 bases: TGTGCCAGCAGTTACGTGAGCCGGGACAGACTTAATCAGCCCCAGCATTTT.

The chain carries TRBV6-1 and TRBJ1-5; the D gene is possibly TRBD1 (5 bases). This CDR3 contains 15 residues. CDR1 and CDR2 (germline): MNHNS, SASEGT. V gave up 4 bases and J gave up 3 bases, with 13 bases separating them. CDR3: CASSAGTVNNQPQHF. Here the CDR3 DNA reads TGTGCCAGCAGTGCAGGGACGGTTAACAATCAGCCCCAGCATTTT.

The chain combines TRBV20-1 with TRBJ2-7; D unresolved. CDR3 length equals 12 residues. CDR1 DFQATT and CDR2 SNEGSKA come from the germline V gene (reference sequence). Trimming shortened V by 6 bases and J by 6 bases, and 15 bases separated the two germline ends. The CDR3 loop reads CSAGIPYGEQYF. CDR3 coding DNA: TGCAGTGCGGGTATTCCCTACGGCGAGCAGTACTTC.

The chain combines TRBV7-2 with TRBJ2-3; 9 positions agree with TRBD2. With 1 base clipped from V and 4 bases from J, the junction kept 3 bases outside the gene matches. Germline V CDR1 and CDR2: SGHTA, FQGNSA. The CDR3 spans 15 residues. For the CDR3, the DNA is TGTGCCAGCAGCTTAGAGGGCGGGGGGGCAGATACGCAGTATTTT. It specifies CASSLEGGGADTQYF.

In its sample, this clonotype was seen a few times. This chain joins TRBV6-6 and TRBJ2-5, with 8 nucleotides matching TRBD1. CDR1 and CDR2 (germline): MNHNY, SVGAGI (reference sequence). After removal of 2 bases from V and 5 bases from J, the junction contained 7 bases not matched to a gene. This CDR3 contains 15 residues. Here the CDR3 reads CASSYPQGAVETQYF. The CDR3 coding sequence is TGTGCCAGCAGTTACCCCCAGGGGGCTGTGGAGACCCAGTACTTC.

This clonotype was recorded a few times. The V and J genes are TRBV11-3 and TRBJ2-1; 10 positions agree with TRBD1. Trimming cost V 4 bases and J 8 bases; bases outside gene matches: 8. The CDR3 has 15 amino acids. CDR1 SGHNT and CDR2 YENEEA come from the germline V gene. The chain's CDR3 is CASSSPGQGKDEQFF. CDR3 bases: TGTGCCAGCAGCTCTCCGGGACAGGGGAAGGATGAGCAGTTCTTC.

The rearrangement joins TRBV7-9 to TRBJ1-1, with a weak D call TRBD1 (5 bases). The V end lost 2 bases, the J end lost 2 bases, and 18 bases lay between the germline ends. This CDR3 contains 17 residues. Germline-derived CDR1 and CDR2 are SEHNR and FQNEAQ (reference sequence). CDR3 protein: CASSLIASGPGNTEAFF. In nucleotides, the CDR3 is TGTGCCAGCAGCTTAATTGCGTCGGGGCCAGGAAACACTGAAGCTTTCTTT.

This clonotype was counted at least ten times. The chain couples TRBV5-1 to TRBJ1-1, with 9 bases identical to TRBD1. From germline, CDR1 is SGHRS and CDR2 YFSETQ. This CDR3 has 17 amino acids. V shed 3 bases, J shed 5 bases, and the junction held 14 bases outside the gene matches. The CDR3 DNA reads as TGCGCCAGCAGCTACGCTCCGGGACAGGGTTTTCGGACTGAAGCTTTCTTT. It specifies CASSYAPGQGFRTEAFF.

The chain carries TRBV29-1 and TRBJ2-5, with TRBD2 matching over 10 bases. The CDR3 spans 13 residues. Trimming removed 4 bases from V and 5 bases from J; junction bases left unmatched: 4. Germline V lookup: CDR1 SQVTM, CDR2 ANQGSEA. CDR3 residues: CSVVPAGGETQYF. In DNA, the CDR3 is TGCAGCGTTGTTCCAGCGGGAGGGGAGACCCAGTACTTC.